A single sample gave rise to the 21 T cell receptor beta chains below, sequenced in a study of blood T cell repertoires in COVID-19. Using immunoSEQ multiplex PCR, the repertoire was profiled, and TCRdb retains in-frame clones only, with some absent. The table shows some 300,000 clones, with more than 70% occurring only once. Sequencing was carried out using peripheral blood. These receptors all stem from a woman in her thirties who had recovered from COVID-19.

This chain joins TRBV19 and TRBJ1-5, with TRBD1 as a possible D gene (5 bases). Between the trimmed V and J ends, which lost 6 bases and 0 bases, there was a span of 12 bases. The CDR3 runs 15 residues. Germline V gene data show CDR1 as LNHDA and CDR2 as SQIVND (reference sequence). CDR3 in amino acids: CASRGGGTSNQPQHF. For the CDR3, the DNA is TGTGCCAGTAGGGGCGGGGGGACTAGCAATCAGCCCCAGCATTTT.

The chain is built from TRBV29-1 and TRBJ1-4; D uncertain. The CDR3 spans 13 residues. The V gene lost 3 bases and the J gene lost 4 bases, with 9 bases spanning the gap. CDR1 and CDR2 from the germline V gene are SQVTM and ANQGSEA. The CDR3 here is CSVDGENNEKLFF. CDR3 DNA: TGCAGCGTTGACGGGGAGAATAATGAAAAACTGTTTTTT.

This chain links TRBV7-9 with TRBJ1-1; TRBD1 matches 7 bases. After removal of 10 bases from V and 0 bases from J, the junction contained 8 bases not matched to a gene. Germline V gene data show CDR1 as SEHNR and CDR2 as FQNEAQ (reference sequence). CDR3 length equals 14 residues. CDR3 region: CATVPQGVNTEAFF. The CDR3 DNA is TGTGCCACCGTGCCGCAGGGGGTGAACACTGAAGCTTTCTTT. The whole variable domain, filled in from reference TRBV7-9 and TRBJ1-1, reads DTGVSQNPRHKITKRGQNVTFRCDPISEHNRLYWYRQTLGQGPEFLTYFQNEAQLEKSRLLSDRFSAERPKGSFSTLEIQRTEQGDSAMYLCATVPQGVNTEAFFGQGTRLTVV.

This chain uses TRBV6-6 with TRBJ2-1; 9 bases agree with TRBD2. V lost 6 bases and J lost 4; bases outside the gene matches: 7. Germline loops: CDR1 MNHNY, CDR2 SVGAGI (reference sequence). This CDR3 is built from 15 residues. CDR3 sequence (DNA): TGTGCCAGCAGATCGACTAGCGGAGCTTACAATGAGCAGTTCTTC. This gives the protein CASRSTSGAYNEQFF.

The J gene is TRBJ1-2, the V gene TRBV9, with D unclear. The V end was cut by 2 bases, the J end by 8 bases, with 16 bases between. In germline, CDR1 is SGDLS, CDR2 YYNGEE. The CDR3 is 14 amino acids. This CDR3 reads CASSVGEGPRGYTF. In DNA form, the CDR3 reads TGTGCCAGCAGCGTGGGAGAAGGACCTCGGGGCTACACCTTC.

The table lists this clone with a few counts. The CDR3 DNA reads as TGTGCCAGCAGTGATCGAACTAGCGCAGGGGAGACCCAGTACTTC. Its protein product is CASSDRTSAGETQYF. V and J are TRBV2 and TRBJ2-5; 7 nucleotides match TRBD2. V shed 3 bases, J shed 5 bases, and the junction held 9 bases outside the gene matches. The CDR3 totals 15 residues. Looked up from germline, CDR1 is SNHLY and CDR2 is FYNNEI.

The chain couples TRBV28 to TRBJ1-5; possibly TRBD1 for D (5 bases). V lost 3 bases and J 2 bases, leaving 11 bases between the germline ends. Germline V CDR1 and CDR2: MDHEN, SYDVKM. The CDR3 extends over 15 amino acids. CDR3 region: CASSFRAGRNQPQHF. The CDR3 bases are TGTGCCAGCAGTTTTAGGGCAGGGCGCAATCAGCCCCAGCATTTT.

V gene TRBV30 combines with J gene TRBJ1-4, with TRBD1 identical over 7 bases. The CDR3 extends over 12 amino acids. Germline values: CDR1 GTSNPN, CDR2 SVGIG (reference sequence). Trimming cost V 5 bases and J 8 bases; bases outside gene matches: 5. CDR3 protein: CAWDRDDEKLFF. CDR3 in DNA: TGTGCCTGGGACAGGGATGACGAAAAACTGTTTTTT. The complete variable domain, with remaining parts taken from reference TRBV30 and TRBJ1-4, reads SQTIHQWPATLVQPVGSPLSLECTVEGTSNPNLYWYRQAAGRGLQLLFYSVGIGQISSEVPQNLSASRPQDRQFILSSKKLLLSDSGFYLCAWDRDDEKLFFGSGTQLSVL.

V usage is TRBV12-3 or TRBV12-4 and J usage is TRBJ1-2; D ambiguous. CDR3 length: 13 amino acids. Trimming took off 5 bases at V and 7 bases at J, with 14 bases between the two ends. CDR3 region: CASSPIHGGGYTF. CDR3 nucleotide sequence: TGTGCCAGCAGTCCCATACATGGTGGTGGCTACACCTTC.

The V gene is TRBV5-4, the J gene TRBJ1-3; D is uncertain. The germline V and J ends were trimmed by 7 bases and 0 bases, with 11 bases remaining between them. The CDR3 covers 14 residues. Germline assignment: CDR1 SGHNT and CDR2 YYREEE (reference sequence). In DNA form, the CDR3 reads TGTGCCAGCGGCCCGACGGGCTCTGGAAACACCATATATTTT. This sequence encodes CASGPTGSGNTIYF.

In DNA form, the CDR3 reads TGTGCCAGCAGTTTATCGTCAGGGGGAGGTGAAAAACTGTTTTTT. Translation gives CASSLSSGGGEKLFF. J is TRBJ1-4 and V is TRBV27; 7 bases are a match to TRBD1. The V gene end was trimmed by 0 bases and the J gene end by 7 bases; junction bases not matched to a gene: 5. This CDR3 comprises 15 residues. Germline V gives CDR1 MNHEY, CDR2 SMNVEV (reference sequence).

The genes are TRBV3-1 (or the pseudogene TRBV3-2) and TRBJ1-4, with D possibly TRBD1 on 5 matching bases. The CDR3 loop spans 14 amino acids. CDR1 and CDR2 (germline): LGHDT, YNNKEL (reference sequence). V lost 5 bases and J 8 bases, leaving 15 bases between the germline ends. The CDR3 DNA sequence: TGTGCCAGCAGCACGCGGGGGGTTGGGGAAAAACTGTTTTTT. As protein: CASSTRGVGEKLFF.

The V gene is TRBV13, the J gene TRBJ1-3; D is unresolved. Germline CDR1 PRHDT, CDR2 FYEKMQ (reference sequence). This CDR3 region has 14 residues. Trimming pared 2 bases from V and 0 bases from J, leaving 5 bases between. The CDR3 reads CASSLYGSGNTIYF. CDR3 coding DNA: TGTGCCAGCAGCTTATACGGCTCTGGAAACACCATATATTTT. Full variable domain (rest looked up from reference TRBV13 and TRBJ1-3): AAGVIQSPRHLIKEKRETATLKCYPIPRHDTVYWYQQGPGQDPQFLISFYEKMQSDKGSIPDRFSAQQFSDYHSELNMSSLELGDSALYFCASSLYGSGNTIYFGEGSWLTVV.

This clone has just one count. V and J are TRBV19 and TRBJ1-2, with no clear D. Trimming cost V 3 bases and J 7 bases, with 9 bases left between them. This CDR3 is 12 amino acids long. The germline gives CDR1 LNHDA, CDR2 SQIVND (reference sequence). CDR3 sequence (DNA): TGTGCCAGTAGTATCGGTAGCGGTGGCTACACCTTC. Its translation is CASSIGSGGYTF.

This chain joins TRBV3-1 (or the pseudogene TRBV3-2) and TRBJ1-1; D gene ambiguous. Germline CDR1 LGHDT, CDR2 YNNKEL (reference sequence). The CDR3 extends over 13 amino acids. Trimming took off 4 bases at V and 1 base at J, with 7 bases between the two ends. The CDR3 spells CASSRTANTEAFF. DNA of the CDR3: TGTGCCAGCAGCCGCACAGCGAACACTGAAGCTTTCTTT.

V and J are TRBV20-1 and TRBJ2-3; D ambiguous. This CDR3 has 11 amino acids. Per the germline V gene, CDR1 is DFQATT and CDR2 is SNEGSKA (reference sequence). The V gene lost 8 bases and the J gene lost 1 base, with 7 bases spanning the gap. Here the CDR3 DNA reads TGCAGTCTTGCGGGCACAGATACGCAGTATTTT. This codes for CSLAGTDTQYF.

The chain couples TRBV28 to TRBJ2-2, with 13 bases lining up with TRBD2. The CDR3 sequence is 16 residues long. V gave up 5 bases and J gave up 2 bases; unmatched junction bases: 2. Germline values: CDR1 MDHEN, CDR2 SYDVKM. CDR3 region: CASSRLAGGNTGELFF. The CDR3 nucleotides are TGTGCCAGCAGTCGACTAGCGGGGGGAAACACCGGGGAGCTGTTTTTT.

This clone is a singleton in its sample. The rearrangement links TRBV28 to TRBJ1-4; tentatively, D is TRBD1 (6 bases). Trimming stripped 5 bases from V and 5 bases from J, with 15 bases between. The CDR3 consists of 15 residues. Per germline, CDR1 MDHEN and CDR2 SYDVKM. Written as DNA, the CDR3 is TGTGCCAGCAGTGGACGGGAGGGGGGAAATGAAAAACTGTTTTTT. Encoded protein: CASSGREGGNEKLFF. The whole variable domain, filled in from reference TRBV28 and TRBJ1-4, reads DVKVTQSSRYLVKRTGEKVFLECVQDMDHENMFWYRQDPGLGLRLIYFSYDVKMKEKGDIPEGYSVSREKKERFSLILESASTNQTSMYLCASSGREGGNEKLFFGSGTQLSVL.

The chain has TRBV2 and TRBJ2-1; TRBD2 aligns across 15 bases. J gave up 2 bases and V 4 bases, and 0 bases lay outside the gene matches. Germline CDR1 SNHLY, CDR2 FYNNEI. CDR3 length: 16 residues. CDR3 protein: CASSGTSGGAYNEQFF. CDR3 DNA: TGTGCCAGCAGTGGGACTAGCGGGGGGGCCTACAATGAGCAGTTCTTC.

The V gene is TRBV5-1, the J gene TRBJ1-2; D uncertain. The CDR3 extends over 13 amino acids. Germline V gene lookup returns CDR1 SGHRS and CDR2 YFSETQ. V was cut by 4 bases and J by 6 bases, with 13 bases left in between. For the CDR3, the DNA is TGCGCCAGCAGCGACCCGTCCGGGGATGGCTACACCTTC. It translates to CASSDPSGDGYTF.

J is TRBJ1-6 and V is TRBV9; 10 bases are shared with TRBD1. The CDR3 sequence is 15 residues long. Germline V gene sequence: CDR1 SGDLS, CDR2 YYNGEE. The junction had 4 bases not matched to a gene; V was cut back by 0 bases and J by 10 bases. In nucleotides, the CDR3 is TGTGCCAGCAGCGTAGTTGGGACAGGGGCATCACCCCTCCACTTT. Translated, it gives CASSVVGTGASPLHF.